This T cell receptor (beta chain) emerged from a study of T cells in Graves' hyperthyroidism and ophthalmopathy. The study left out patients who had uncontrolled infection, other autoimmune disease, pregnancy or lactation. TCR beta CDR3 sequences were amplified from RNA transcripts. The HTBI primer set served for first-round RT-PCR of the TCR CDR3. In TCRdb, the multiplex PCR reads were re-called with MiXCR into one record per CDR3 protein. The table has fewer than 600,000 distinct CDR3 sequences, less than 15% seen once. This clonotype was observed many times. In germline, CDR1 is SNHLY, CDR2 FYNNEI. J gave up 6 bases and V 4 bases, and 9 bases lay outside the gene matches. This CDR3 has 15 amino acids.

This TCR came from a woman aged 40 to 50 with Graves' hyperthyroidism. Sequencing was carried out using blood. The rearrangement links TRBV2 to TRBJ1-5, with 7 positions matching TRBD1. CDR3 coding DNA: TGTGCCAGCAGTGGAATCAGAGACAGGGTTCAGCCCCAGCATTTT. Amino acid sequence: CASSGIRDRVQPQHF.